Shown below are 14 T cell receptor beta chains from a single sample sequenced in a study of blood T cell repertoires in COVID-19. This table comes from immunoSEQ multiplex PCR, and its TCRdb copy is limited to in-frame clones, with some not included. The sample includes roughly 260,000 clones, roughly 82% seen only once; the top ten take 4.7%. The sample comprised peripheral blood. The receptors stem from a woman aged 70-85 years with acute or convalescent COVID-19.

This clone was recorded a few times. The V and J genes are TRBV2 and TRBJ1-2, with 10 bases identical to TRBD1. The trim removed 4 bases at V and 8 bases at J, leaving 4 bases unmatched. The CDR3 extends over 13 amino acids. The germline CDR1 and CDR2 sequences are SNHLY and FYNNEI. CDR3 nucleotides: TGTGCCAGCAGTGGACAGGGGGCACGGGGCTACACCTTC. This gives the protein CASSGQGARGYTF.

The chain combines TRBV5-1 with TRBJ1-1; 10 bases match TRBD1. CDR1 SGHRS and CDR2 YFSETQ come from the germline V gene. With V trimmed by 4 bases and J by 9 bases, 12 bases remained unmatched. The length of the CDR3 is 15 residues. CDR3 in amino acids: CASSAFGTGEQKAFF. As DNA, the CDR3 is TGCGCCAGCAGCGCCTTCGGGACAGGGGAACAAAAAGCTTTCTTT.

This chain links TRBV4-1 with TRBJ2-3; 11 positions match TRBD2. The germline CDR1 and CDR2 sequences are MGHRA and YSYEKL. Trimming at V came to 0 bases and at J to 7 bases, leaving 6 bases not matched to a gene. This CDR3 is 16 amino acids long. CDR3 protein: CASSQDLLAGGNTQYF. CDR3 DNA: TGCGCCAGCAGCCAAGATCTTCTAGCGGGGGGAAATACGCAGTATTTT.

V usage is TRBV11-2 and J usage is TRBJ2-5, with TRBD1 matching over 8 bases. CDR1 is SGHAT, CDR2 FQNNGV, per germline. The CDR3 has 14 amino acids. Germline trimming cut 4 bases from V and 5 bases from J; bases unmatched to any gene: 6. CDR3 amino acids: CASSSTWTGETQYF. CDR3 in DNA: TGTGCCAGCAGCTCCACTTGGACAGGGGAGACCCAGTACTTC. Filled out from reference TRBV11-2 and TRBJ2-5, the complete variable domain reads EAGVAQSPRYKIIEKRQSVAFWCNPISGHATLYWYQQILGQGPKLLIQFQNNGVVDDSQLPKDRFSAERLKGVDSTLKIQPAKLEDSAVYLCASSSTWTGETQYFGPGTRLLVL.

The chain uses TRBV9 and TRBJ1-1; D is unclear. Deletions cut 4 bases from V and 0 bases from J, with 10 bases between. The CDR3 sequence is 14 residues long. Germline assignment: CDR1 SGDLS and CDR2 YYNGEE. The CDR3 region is CASSFSQVNTEAFF. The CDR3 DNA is TGTGCCAGCAGCTTTTCCCAGGTGAACACTGAAGCTTTCTTT.

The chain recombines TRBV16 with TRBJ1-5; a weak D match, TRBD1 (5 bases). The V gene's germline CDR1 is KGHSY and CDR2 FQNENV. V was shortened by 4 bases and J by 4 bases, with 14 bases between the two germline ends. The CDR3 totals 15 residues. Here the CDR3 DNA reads TGTGCCAGCAGCCGCGTCAGGGTGTCAAATCAGCCCCAGCATTTT. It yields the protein CASSRVRVSNQPQHF.

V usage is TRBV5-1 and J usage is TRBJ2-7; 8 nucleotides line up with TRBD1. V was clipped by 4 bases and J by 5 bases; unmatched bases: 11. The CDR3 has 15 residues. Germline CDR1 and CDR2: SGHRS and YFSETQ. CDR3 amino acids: CASSPGDRMFDEQYF. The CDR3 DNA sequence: TGCGCCAGCAGCCCAGGGGACAGGATGTTCGACGAGCAGTACTTC.

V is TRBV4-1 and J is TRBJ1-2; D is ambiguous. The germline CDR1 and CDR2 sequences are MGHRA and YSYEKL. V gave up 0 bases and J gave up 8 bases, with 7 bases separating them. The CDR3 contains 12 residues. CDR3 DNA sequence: TGCGCCAGCAGCCAAGAGACCGGGGGCTACACCTTC. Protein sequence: CASSQETGGYTF.

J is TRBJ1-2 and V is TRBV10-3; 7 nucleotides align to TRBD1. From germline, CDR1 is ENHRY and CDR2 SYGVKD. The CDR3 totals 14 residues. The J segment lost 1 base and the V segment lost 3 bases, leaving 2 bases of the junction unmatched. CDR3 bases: TGTGCCATCAGTGAATGGGACAGTAACTATGGCTACACCTTC. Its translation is CAISEWDSNYGYTF.

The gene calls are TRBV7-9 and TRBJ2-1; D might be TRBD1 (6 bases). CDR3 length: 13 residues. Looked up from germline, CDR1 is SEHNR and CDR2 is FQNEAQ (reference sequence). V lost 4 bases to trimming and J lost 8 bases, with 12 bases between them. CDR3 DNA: TGTGCCAGCAGCTGGGACACCGACCATGAGCAGTTCTTC. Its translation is CASSWDTDHEQFF.

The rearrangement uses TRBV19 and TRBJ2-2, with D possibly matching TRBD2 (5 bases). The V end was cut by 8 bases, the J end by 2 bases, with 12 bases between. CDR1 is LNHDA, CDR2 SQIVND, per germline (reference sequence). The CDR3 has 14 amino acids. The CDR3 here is CASFDRENTGELFF. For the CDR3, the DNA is TGTGCCAGTTTCGACCGGGAAAACACCGGGGAGCTGTTTTTT.

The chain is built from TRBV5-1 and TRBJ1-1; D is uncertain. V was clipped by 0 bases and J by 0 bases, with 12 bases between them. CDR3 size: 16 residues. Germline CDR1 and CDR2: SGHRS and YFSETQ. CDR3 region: CASSLAFVTMNTEAFF. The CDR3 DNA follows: TGCGCCAGCAGCTTGGCCTTCGTCACTATGAACACTGAAGCTTTCTTT.

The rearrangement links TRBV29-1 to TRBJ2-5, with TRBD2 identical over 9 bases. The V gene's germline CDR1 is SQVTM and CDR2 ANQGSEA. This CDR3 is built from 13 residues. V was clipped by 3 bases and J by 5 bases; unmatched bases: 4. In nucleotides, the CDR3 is TGCAGCGTTGAGGTCCTAGCGGGGGAGACCCAGTACTTC. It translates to CSVEVLAGETQYF.

CDR3 sequence: CASSPQGSANQPQHF. The CDR3 nucleotides read TGCGCCAGCAGCCCCCAGGGGAGTGCCAATCAGCCCCAGCATTTT. The chain uses TRBV5-1 and TRBJ1-5, with a tentative D call TRBD1 (6 bases). The ends were cut back, 4 bases at V and 3 bases at J, with 14 bases in the middle. CDR3 size: 15 residues. The germline CDR1 and CDR2 sequences are SGHRS and YFSETQ.